The clone carrying this T cell receptor beta chain has just one count. Measured with immunoSEQ multiplex PCR; TCRdb has only the in-frame clones, and not every one. The sample contains more than 60,000 clones, about 89% of which appear only once. The sample belongs to a study of control samples from healthy donors and cancer patients. Germline assignment: CDR1 MDHEN and CDR2 SYDVKM. This CDR3 has 13 amino acids. V was pared by 4 bases and J by 6 bases, with 12 bases between. This chain uses TRBV28 with TRBJ1-1, with D possibly TRBD1 on 5 matching bases. The TCR sequence derives from a woman aged 45 to 65 with colorectal cancer. Sequenced: PBMCs. The CDR3 DNA reads TGTGCCAGCAGTTCGGGGGAATACCCTGAAGCTTTCTTT. Amino acid sequence: CASSSGEYPEAFF.